The entry below describes one TCR beta chain. Its target is unknown. An end of the junction differs from the germline gene, which may be a read error. This entry is derived from a study of tumor-infiltrating lymphocytes in primary liver carcinoma. Across the whole study: Samples returned roughly 3.65 to 7.5 million productive TCRbeta reads, a yield that was similar across tissue types.

The CDR3 sequence is 13 residues long. Germline V gives CDR1 SQVTM, CDR2 ANQGSEA. TCR beta cDNA was prepared out of about 510 ng total RNA by means of a constant-region primer. Three nested multiplex PCR rounds of slightly modified ARM-PCR generated TCR beta libraries. The opening two PCR rounds, approximately 10 cycles each, paired TRBV1-TRBV30 forward primers with a C-beta reverse primer. TCRdb used MiXCR to reprocess the multiplex PCR reads, holding one entry per CDR3 protein. The sample carries approximately 60,000 distinct CDR3 sequences, less than 75% recorded once. Unsorted bulk tissue of about 19-33 mg yielded co-extracted RNA and DNA. Overall study findings and caveats: Tumor top-250-clone fractions significantly exceeded those of blood (p = 0.039). Only around 8-25% of top clones occurred in all five tumor regions.

The sequenced sample was liver tumor tissue from sampling region 2. Documented subset: tumor region T2, inferior pole. This receptor was identified in a man between 40 and 49 years old with primary liver carcinoma and hepatitis B virus infection. The chain carries TRBV29-1 and TRBJ1-4, with 8 positions matching TRBD1. The CDR3 DNA follows: TGCAGCGTTGGCAGGGGGCGCAGTGAAGAACTGTTTTTT. Its translation is CSVGRGRSEELFF.